The T cell receptor beta chain described here comes from a study of T cells after yellow fever vaccination (dated by TCRdb to between 2018 and 2021). At the level of the whole study: The SMART-Seq v4 Ultra Low Input RNA kit was used to prepare libraries from fractions with low cell numbers. To follow T-cell clones before and after primary and booster YFV17D yellow fever vaccination, bulk TCR alpha and beta repertoires were sequenced over time. Two healthy male donors, one aged 18 to 29 and one aged 30 to 40 years, made up the cohort. Blood samples were taken at several timepoints before and after primary and secondary immunization, and bulk PBMC replicates and cell subsets were isolated. Study-wide findings and limitations: After the booster, most clones that had expanded after primary vaccination were detected again (about 97% of CD4 and around nine tenths of CD8), suggesting broad maintenance of memory. The secondary T-cell response was found to be weaker but faster than the primary response, with a peak reached on day 5 rather than on day 15. A small share of clonotypes was detected in both CD4 and CD8 compartments, with the overlap likely arising from convergent recombination. Because only a couple of donors were included in the study, the extent to which the findings can be generalized is limited. Computational filtering was needed because FACS-sorted repertoires could contain abundant contaminating clonotypes from the bulk population.

This clonotype has at least ten counts. It has no known antigen specificity. No base qualities exist here, and no much larger clone lies one base off it. The V end loses 5 bases and the J end loses 7 bases, and a stretch of 14 bases separates them. CDR1 SGHTA and CDR2 FQGNSA are derived from the germline V gene. The CDR3, cysteine through phenylalanine, is 14 amino acids long. The only DNA kept is the CDR3, 42 bases in frame from the first base. The instrument was an Illumina NovaSeq 6000. TCR cDNA was synthesized by 5'RACE template switching, which introduced a universal primer site and unique molecular identifiers. Priming of cDNA synthesis was performed from both the TCR alpha and TCR beta constant segments. Libraries were amplified in two PCR steps, with sample barcodes and sequencing adapters added in the second step. Sequencing of libraries was performed on Illumina HiSeq 2500 (2x100 bp) or NovaSeq (2x150 bp). Concerning the study's data processing: Reads were demultiplexed and collapsed into UMI consensus sequences with MIGEC, and V(D)J alignment was performed with MiXCR. Clonotypes responding to the vaccine were identified with edgeR on replicate PBMC samples, with the criteria of FDR below 0.01 and a log2 fold change above 5 up to day 15. Each bulk clonotype received a CD4 or CD8 identity based on whether the sequenced CD4 or CD8 repertoire contained that clonotype at higher abundance. The raw public reads went through TCRdb reprocessing: fastp at Q25, MiXCR clone calling, in-frame beta chains kept. For every CDR3 protein sequence, its rows merge into one entry that carries the most common genes and DNA. It is TCRdb's table, rather than the study itself, that gives the V and J calls and clone size. Across this sample there are 250,000 to 400,000 distinct CDR3 sequences, with approximately 4.3% seen only once. 19% of the sample is held by the ten biggest clonotypes.

Reading the label with the study, this specimen's treatment or condition is: live attenuated yellow fever vaccine strain. Two biological replicates of bulk PBMCs were collected at each blood-draw timepoint. A standard Ficoll-Paque protocol was used to isolate PBMCs from peripheral blood. TriZol was used to extract RNA from bulk PBMCs, CD4 and CD8 fractions, and dextramer-positive and dextramer-negative fractions. This clonotype was sampled from a man aged 18 to 30 who received the YFV17D yellow fever vaccine. The chain links TRBV7-2 with TRBJ2-2; the D gene cannot be resolved beyond TRBD1 or TRBD2, each matching 6 bases. The sequenced sample was PBMCs, obtained 15 days after the yellow fever booster vaccination. The nucleotide sequence is TGTGCCAGCAGCAGCGGGCCAGGGGTCGGGGAGCTGTTTTTT. The resulting protein is CASSSGPGVGELFF. Where the CDR3 stops, the reference TRBV7-2 and TRBJ2-2 genes take over; the full variable domain is GAGVSQSPSNKVTEKGKDVELRCDPISGHTALYWYRQSLGQGLEFLIYFQGNSAPDKSGLPSDRFSAERTGGSVSTLTIQRTQQEDSAVYLCASSSGPGVGELFFGEGSRLTVL.